This T cell receptor beta chain was recorded in a study of human T cells and chemical hapten exposure. Noted time point: patch test 3, about 24 weeks after DPC sensitization. Treatment described: therapeutic diphenylcyclopropenone sensitization with weekly scalp DPC. Unseparated into fractions, whole blood served as the source from which total RNA was extracted. The germline V gene encodes CDR1 MNHEY and CDR2 SMNVEV (reference sequence). This CDR3 comprises 13 residues. Trimming removed 8 bases from V and 0 bases from J, with 8 bases in between. The library attached unique molecular identifiers to individual cDNA molecules. TCRdb processed the RACE reads anew with MiXCR; each CDR3 protein has one entry. This sample has roughly 38,000 distinct CDR3 sequences, with approximately 9.5% found just once.

This TCR came from a man aged 50 to 59 with alopecia areata. Some clones in this sample may be carry-over from other donors' samples. The J gene is TRBJ1-5, the V gene TRBV27; weak D call: TRBD1 (5 bases). The sample consisted of whole blood, taken in connection with sensitization to the hapten diphenylcyclopropenone (DPC). The CDR3 DNA sequence: TGTGCCAGCGGGGGGTATAGCAATCAGCCCCAGCATTTT. Translation gives CASGGYSNQPQHF.